These 27 T cell receptor beta chains came from one sample sequenced in a study of cytomegalovirus exposure and HLA in healthy donors. The PCR used 60 Vbeta and 13 Jbeta primers. The assay was immunoSEQ multiplex PCR, and TCRdb's table has in-frame clones only and misses some. The sample holds about 170,000 clones; about 80% are singletons and the top ten take 1.4% to 1.5%. The sample taken for sequencing was PBMCs. The source is a woman in her twenties or thirties in good health and CMV-seropositive.

The chain combines TRBV30 with TRBJ2-1; TRBD1 is a possible D gene (6 bases). V was shortened by 3 bases and J by 9 bases, with 18 bases between the two germline ends. The CDR3 runs to 14 residues. The V gene's germline CDR1 is GTSNPN and CDR2 SVGIG (reference sequence). This CDR3 is CAWSPGQPTIEQFF. The DNA of the CDR3 is TGTGCCTGGAGCCCGGGACAACCAACTATTGAGCAGTTCTTC.

This chain joins TRBV27 and TRBJ1-4; D may be TRBD1 (5 bases). V was shortened by 6 bases and J by 2 bases, with 10 bases between the two germline ends. CDR1 MNHEY and CDR2 SMNVEV come from the germline V gene (reference sequence). The CDR3 has 14 amino acids. The CDR3 nucleotides read TGTGCCAGCAGCGAGTGGGGCACTAATGAAAAACTGTTTTTT. Its protein product is CASSEWGTNEKLFF. The whole variable domain, filled in from reference TRBV27 and TRBJ1-4, reads EAQVTQNPRYLITVTGKKLTVTCSQNMNHEYMSWYRQDPGLGLRQIYYSMNVEVTDKGDVPEGYKVSRKEKRNFPLILESPSPNQTSLYFCASSEWGTNEKLFFGSGTQLSVL.

This chain connects TRBV30 to TRBJ1-2; TRBD1 agrees at 8 bases. This CDR3 contains 14 residues. CDR1 is GTSNPN, CDR2 SVGIG, per germline (reference sequence). J gave up 4 bases and V 2 bases, and 6 bases lay outside the gene matches. CDR3 region: CAWSWTGMSYGYTF. The DNA for the CDR3 is TGTGCCTGGAGTTGGACAGGGATGTCCTATGGCTACACCTTC.

As concerns this clone: Distinct nucleotide sequences in the sample also encode this CDR3. The V and J genes are TRBV28 and TRBJ1-1; TRBD1 is a possible D gene (5 bases). Deletions cut 9 bases from V and 3 bases from J, with 14 bases between. The germline V gene has CDR1 MDHEN and CDR2 SYDVKM. This CDR3 is built from 13 residues. The CDR3 protein is CASSILRDTEAFF. The CDR3 DNA reads as TGTGCCAGTAGTATCCTCAGGGACACTGAAGCTTTCTTT.

The V gene is TRBV5-4, the J gene TRBJ1-2, with a tentative D call TRBD1 (5 bases). The V gene's germline CDR1 is SGHNT and CDR2 YYREEE (reference sequence). Trimming took off 0 bases at V and 9 bases at J, with 15 bases between the two ends. CDR3 length: 14 residues. The CDR3 protein is CASSLELLGGSYTF. Here the CDR3 DNA reads TGTGCCAGCAGCTTGGAACTTTTGGGGGGAAGCTACACCTTC.

This sequence joins TRBV6-4 and TRBJ2-3, with no clear D. The germline V and J ends were trimmed by 1 base and 0 bases, with 11 bases remaining between them. CDR1 is MRHNA, CDR2 SNTAGT, per germline. CDR3 length: 16 amino acids. The CDR3 bases are TGTGCCAGCAGTGACTTAGCCAGTCCTAGCACAGATACGCAGTATTTT. Its protein is CASSDLASPSTDTQYF.

The chain uses TRBV5-1 and TRBJ1-1; TRBD1 agrees at 9 bases. The CDR3 is made up of 14 amino acids. Germline assignment: CDR1 SGHRS and CDR2 YFSETQ. V was pared by 0 bases and J by 6 bases, with 3 bases of the junction left unmatched. CDR3 nucleotide sequence: TGCGCCAGCAGCTTGGACAGGGGGCAGCCTGAAGCTTTCTTT. Translated, it gives CASSLDRGQPEAFF.

V gene TRBV27 combines with J gene TRBJ2-1, with a tentative D call TRBD1 (5 bases). V lost 3 bases to trimming and J lost 3 bases, with 12 bases between them. CDR3 length: 15 residues. Germline CDR1 MNHEY, CDR2 SMNVEV (reference sequence). The CDR3 DNA follows: TGTGCCAGCAGTTTCACAACAAGGGGCTACAATGAGCAGTTCTTC. Translation: CASSFTTRGYNEQFF.

This clone was observed a few times. The chain links TRBV27 to TRBJ1-1; no clear D. Looked up from germline, CDR1 is MNHEY and CDR2 is SMNVEV (reference sequence). The CDR3 loop spans 12 amino acids. V was clipped by 4 bases and J by 7 bases, with 10 bases between them. In DNA, the CDR3 is TGTGCCAGCAGTTCGGTGCGCAATGAAGCTTTCTTT. Translated: CASSSVRNEAFF.

The genes are TRBV7-2 and TRBJ1-5; tentatively, D is TRBD1 (6 bases). The V end lost 9 bases, the J end lost 0 bases, and 15 bases lay between the germline ends. Germline V gene lookup returns CDR1 SGHTA and CDR2 FQGNSA. CDR3 size: 15 residues. For the CDR3, the DNA is TGTGCCAGTGGCGAGGACAGCTATAGCAATCAGCCCCAGCATTTT. It translates to CASGEDSYSNQPQHF.

This clone came up once. V gene TRBV6-5 combines with J gene TRBJ1-2; weak D call: TRBD1 (5 bases). The CDR3 has 15 amino acids. Germline loops: CDR1 MNHEY, CDR2 SVGAGI. V gave up 3 bases and J gave up 2 bases, with 13 bases separating them. The CDR3, as DNA: TGTGCCAGCAGTTATCGCAGGGAATGGAACTATGGCTACACCTTC. Its protein product is CASSYRREWNYGYTF.

The genes are TRBV14 and TRBJ1-2; the D gene is possibly TRBD1 (5 bases). The CDR3 is 13 residues long. Germline assignment: CDR1 SGHDN and CDR2 FVKESK. The V gene lost 4 bases and the J gene lost 10 bases, with 16 bases spanning the gap. The CDR3 bases are TGTGCCAGCAGCCTATTGCCTGGGGCTGACTACACCTTC. It translates to CASSLLPGADYTF.

In nucleotides, the CDR3 is TGCGCCAGCAGCCAAGTACAGGGTATTCAGTACTTC. Protein product: CASSQVQGIQYF. The chain employs TRBV4-3 and TRBJ2-4, with a weak D call TRBD1 (6 bases). The germline V gene encodes CDR1 LGHNA and CDR2 YSLEER. This CDR3 has 12 residues. The ends were cut back, 1 base at V and 10 bases at J, with 8 bases in the middle.

The chain joins TRBV15 to TRBJ2-7; 10 nucleotides agree with TRBD1. Trimming at V came to 6 bases and at J to 7 bases, leaving 6 bases not matched to a gene. This CDR3 has 13 amino acids. The germline CDR1 and CDR2 sequences are LNHNV and YYDKDF (reference sequence). The CDR3 bases are TGTGCCACCAGGAGACAGGGGGCGCGGGAGCAGTACTTC. It encodes CATRRQGAREQYF.

The V call is TRBV4-3, the J call TRBJ1-5; 9 nucleotides align to TRBD1. The length of the CDR3 is 15 residues. V shed 0 bases, J shed 5 bases, and the junction held 2 bases outside the gene matches. In germline, CDR1 is LGHNA, CDR2 YSLEER. CDR3 in amino acids: CASSQEGQGDQPQHF. In DNA, the CDR3 is TGCGCCAGCAGCCAAGAGGGACAGGGCGATCAGCCCCAGCATTTT.

The V gene is TRBV6-1, the J gene TRBJ1-2; 8 bases match TRBD1. Germline V gene lookup returns CDR1 MNHNS and CDR2 SASEGT. J lost 4 bases, V lost 7 bases, and 5 bases had no gene match. The CDR3 runs 13 residues. CDR3 nucleotide sequence: TGTGCCAGCACCGTCAGGGGGCCCTATGGCTACACCTTC. Its translation is CASTVRGPYGYTF.

This chain joins TRBV9 and TRBJ2-2, with 7 bases lining up with TRBD1. Trimming at V came to 1 base and at J to 0 bases, leaving 3 bases not matched to a gene. The CDR3 has 16 amino acids. Per the germline V gene, CDR1 is SGDLS and CDR2 is YYNGEE. The CDR3 spells CASSVFQGANTGELFF. CDR3 nucleotides: TGTGCCAGCAGCGTATTTCAGGGGGCGAACACCGGGGAGCTGTTTTTT.

V usage is TRBV9 and J usage is TRBJ2-5; 14 nucleotides line up with TRBD2. Germline values: CDR1 SGDLS, CDR2 YYNGEE. The J segment lost 5 bases and the V segment lost 4 bases, leaving 7 bases of the junction unmatched. The CDR3 totals 16 residues. The chain's CDR3 is CASSPGTSGSWETQYF. CDR3 bases: TGTGCCAGCAGCCCCGGGACTAGCGGGAGTTGGGAGACCCAGTACTTC.

This clone has only one observation. The CDR3 bases are TGTGCCAGCACCGGTGCGGGGAGTCAGCCCCAGCATTTT. This sequence encodes CASTGAGSQPQHF. The chain couples TRBV6-6 to TRBJ1-5, with unresolved D. The CDR3 is 13 residues long. V dropped 7 bases and J dropped 6 bases, with 13 bases sitting between them. From germline, CDR1 is MNHNY and CDR2 SVGAGI (reference sequence).

The chain uses TRBV5-3 and TRBJ2-3; the D gene is possibly TRBD2 (6 bases). TRBV5-3 is filed as an ORF, its function uncertain. Trimming pared 0 bases from V and 2 bases from J, leaving 16 bases between. This CDR3 spans 17 amino acids. CDR3 DNA sequence: TGTGCCAGAAGCTTGGCCACGGGGGATAGCCTCACAGATACGCAGTATTTT. It encodes CARSLATGDSLTDTQYF.

The sample holds one count of this clone. V gene TRBV11-2 combines with J gene TRBJ1-5; D call uncertain. This CDR3 is 15 amino acids long. V was pared by 2 bases and J by 1 base, with 9 bases between. From germline, CDR1 is SGHAT and CDR2 FQNNGV. The chain's CDR3 is CASSLMTGSNQPQHF. DNA for the CDR3: TGTGCCAGCAGCTTAATGACCGGGAGCAATCAGCCCCAGCATTTT.

The chain carries TRBV6-5 and TRBJ2-3; 8 bases fit TRBD1. In germline, CDR1 is MNHEY, CDR2 SVGAGI. The CDR3 has 16 residues. The V and J ends lost 4 bases and 1 base, in that order; junction bases with no gene match: 7. In DNA form, the CDR3 reads TGTGCCAGCAGTTCAGGACAGGGCCGGGGCACAGATACGCAGTATTTT. Translation gives CASSSGQGRGTDTQYF.

This clone was observed a single time. This chain joins TRBV19 and TRBJ2-1; the match to TRBD1 covers 8 bases. Germline CDR1 and CDR2: LNHDA and SQIVND (reference sequence). CDR3 length: 16 amino acids. V lost 5 bases, J lost 3 bases, and 9 bases stayed unmatched. DNA of the CDR3: TGTGCCAGTAGTTCTCGGACAGGGCCCTTCTACAATGAGCAGTTCTTC. The encoded protein is CASSSRTGPFYNEQFF.

The rearrangement joins TRBV6-5 to TRBJ2-3; D may be TRBD2 (5 bases). Deletions cut 5 bases from V and 7 bases from J, with 13 bases between. Germline CDR1 reads MNHEY; CDR2 reads SVGAGI. The CDR3 runs 13 residues. This CDR3 is CASSQSSGNTQYF. DNA for the CDR3: TGTGCCAGCAGTCAATCGAGCGGCAATACGCAGTATTTT.

The chain employs TRBV5-1 and TRBJ2-7; 9 nucleotides agree with TRBD2. V lost 0 bases, J lost 4 bases, and 5 bases stayed unmatched. CDR1 is SGHRS, CDR2 YFSETQ, per germline. The CDR3 sequence is 15 residues long. The CDR3 DNA reads as TGCGCCAGCAGCTTGGGAGTAGCGGGAGAATACGAGCAGTACTTC. This gives the protein CASSLGVAGEYEQYF.

The gene calls are TRBV7-2 and TRBJ2-2; D may be TRBD2 (6 bases). Trimming shortened V by 6 bases and J by 5 bases, and 19 bases separated the two germline ends. The CDR3 is 16 residues long. Germline V gives CDR1 SGHTA, CDR2 FQGNSA. The CDR3 here is CASRSPWGVGTGELFF. DNA of the CDR3: TGTGCCAGCAGATCACCTTGGGGGGTAGGGACCGGGGAGCTGTTTTTT.

Only a few counts were recorded for this clone. The chain combines TRBV4-1 with TRBJ2-7; 9 bases agree with TRBD1. The CDR3 runs 16 residues. Trimming took 2 bases from V and 5 from J; bases not matched to a gene: 10. Germline CDR1 MGHRA, CDR2 YSYEKL. CDR3 residues: CASSQNPGQGTHEQYF. The CDR3 nucleotides are TGCGCCAGCAGCCAAAACCCGGGACAGGGTACCCACGAGCAGTACTTC.